This T cell receptor beta chain was found in a study of blood T cell repertoires in COVID-19. Clones were sequenced by immunoSEQ multiplex PCR, and TCRdb holds only the in-frame ones, with some missing. The data contain about 270,000 clones, 88% of them singletons. Germline-derived CDR1 and CDR2 are MNHNY and SVGAGI (reference sequence). This CDR3 has 15 residues. For this clone: At one of its ends the junction is not consistent with the germline gene, which may arise from a read error.

The V call is TRBV6-6, the J call TRBJ1-6, with a possible D match to TRBD1 (6 bases). Sequencing was carried out using PBMCs or T cells enriched from blood (not recorded which). This clonotype was obtained from a woman in her fifties or sixties who had recovered from COVID-19. The CDR3 region is CASTYPGTGNSPLHF. The DNA of the CDR3 is TGTGCCAGCACTTACCCGGGCACAGGGAATTCACCCCTCCACTTT.